These T cell receptor beta chains were read from a single sample in a study of PD-1 blockade in classical Hodgkin lymphoma. The table came from immunoSEQ multiplex PCR; TCRdb's copy has only in-frame clones and leaves some out. The profile shows 90,000 to 100,000 clones, roughly 79% of them singletons. Sequenced here: peripheral blood mononuclear cells (PBMCs), sampled before the second cycle of nivolumab. The receptors here all came from a human donor with classical Hodgkin lymphoma. The conserved cysteine and the conserved F or W are not part of the CDR3 here.

v_gene	j_gene	CDR3aa
TRBV5-6	TRBJ2-3	ASSSKSSTDTQY
TRBV27	TRBJ2-7	ASRSGRIYEQY
TRBV19	TRBJ2-2	ASRKLAAVTGELF
TRBV4-1	TRBJ1-5	ASSPPPRNDDRHNQPQH
TRBV19	TRBJ1-5	ASSMFHSLRQPQH
TRBV7-9	TRBJ2-7	ASTPGTSGRPYEQY
TRBV10-3	TRBJ2-2	AIKRTSGGGELF
TRBV27	TRBJ2-7	ASKGTVAYEQY
TRBV14	TRBJ1-1	ASSQDASGSWGEAF
TRBV9	TRBJ1-2	ASSVSRANYGYT
TRBV6-4	TRBJ2-1	ASSDSVGLAGAAQF
TRBV4-1	TRBJ2-3	ASSQEDTDTDTQY
TRBV29-1	TRBJ1-1	SVDLTGNTEAF
TRBV9	TRBJ2-2	ASSAVPGTGGSNTGELF
TRBV23-1	TRBJ1-4	AGPPPTNEKLF
TRBV11-2	TRBJ1-1	ASSLVVGWTEAF